This T cell receptor (beta chain) was retrieved from a study of T-cell reconstitution after alpha-beta-depleted transplantation in children. Unique molecular identifiers were incorporated when the TCRbeta library was constructed. TCRdb re-derived calls from the PCR reads in MiXCR, one entry per CDR3 protein. Among about 640,000 distinct CDR3 sequences listed, 16% were seen once. This clonotype was seen ten or more times. CDR1 and CDR2 from the germline V gene are SGHTA and FQGNSA. Unmatched junction bases numbered 3, after V lost 5 bases and J lost 3 bases. The CDR3 loop spans 13 amino acids. This sequence was found in a human donor who donated a stem cell graft to a child with acute myeloid leukemia. This chain connects TRBV7-2 to TRBJ2-7; 8 bases are shared with TRBD2. Sequencing was performed on PBMCs from the stem cell graft donor, taken from the stem cell graft. CDR3 DNA: TGTGCCAGCAGCCCACGGGGGGGCTACGAGCAGTACTTC. It specifies CASSPRGGYEQYF.